The clone carrying this T cell receptor (beta chain) showed up many times. Antigen specificity is unknown. The junction had 23 bases not matched to a gene; V was cut back by 6 bases and J by 9 bases. This CDR3 has 19 residues. Germline V gives CDR1 DFQATT, CDR2 SNEGSKA (reference sequence). Construction of the TCRbeta library involved unique molecular identifiers. From the PCR reads, TCRdb called clonotypes with MiXCR, one entry per CDR3 protein. The sample carries about 70,000 distinct CDR3 sequences, approximately 11% recorded once. The data are from a study of T-cell reconstitution after alpha-beta-depleted transplantation in children. Study-level points and caveats: A year post-transplant, T-cell counts and diversity derived mostly from newly produced T cells.

Sequences were derived from PBMCs, sampled before TCRalphabeta/CD19-depleted stem cell transplant. This TCR derives from a boy aged 5-17 years with acute myeloid leukemia, due to receive a stem cell transplant. V usage is TRBV20-1 and J usage is TRBJ1-6; 10 bases align to TRBD1. This CDR3 reads CSARRTGQGLAIGLSPLHF. CDR3 in DNA: TGCAGTGCCAGAAGAACGGGACAGGGGTTGGCAATTGGGCTTTCACCCCTCCACTTT.